Many counts were recorded for the clone carrying this T cell receptor beta chain. Antigen specificity is unknown. One entry per CDR3 protein, called by TCRdb with MiXCR from the PCR reads. The sample has nearly 20,000 distinct CDR3 sequences, roughly 20% seen once. This sample stems from a study of molecular identifiers for immune sequencing clone quantification. The overall study: Replicate RNA from approximately 20,000 or 98,000 naive CD8 T cells formed five aliquots; four were sequenced. Study results and caveats: Clones above 20 RNA copies contained over 97% of effector molecules but under 1% of naive ones. Identical TCR molecules that share a barcode could lead to an underestimation of highly expanded clone sizes.

The sample taken for sequencing was naive CD8+ T cells from blood, with Jurkat cell RNA spiked in. As to subset: FACS-sorted CD8+CD4-CCR7+CD45RA+ naive T cells. This clonotype originated in a human donor in good health. Some libraries in this study had Jurkat cell RNA spiked in.

CDR3 sequence reads: CASSLGLAGVYEQYF. CDR3 DNA: TGTGCCAGCAGCTTGGGGCTAGCGGGAGTTTACGAGCAGTACTTC. This chain joins TRBV5-6 and TRBJ2-7, with TRBD2 matching 10 bases. Per germline, CDR1 SGHDT and CDR2 YYEEEE. Trimming removed 0 bases from V and 4 bases from J; junction bases left unmatched: 4. The CDR3 covers 15 residues.